Presented here are 24 T cell receptor beta chains from one specimen sequenced in a study of CD8+ T cells in alopecia areata. RNA, once extracted, was reverse transcribed into cDNA for use as the sequencing template. Assay: immunoSEQ multiplex PCR; the TCRdb copy retains only in-frame clones and omits some. The sample lists 23,000 or so clones; 52% were seen once. Material: NKG2D-high CD8+ T cells sorted from blood. Every receptor here comes from a human donor with alopecia areata.

The chain employs TRBV7-2 and TRBJ2-7; tentatively, D is TRBD2 (6 bases). CDR3 length equals 15 residues. Looked up from germline, CDR1 is SGHTA and CDR2 is FQGNSA. V was cut by 0 bases and J by 4 bases, with 13 bases left in between. CDR3 in DNA: TGTGCCAGCAGCTTAGCGACCAGCGGAGGGTACGAGCAGTACTTC. Its translation: CASSLATSGGYEQYF.

By share, this clone ranks as large. The V and J genes are TRBV7-9 and TRBJ2-7; D possibly corresponds to TRBD1 (7 bases). Germline assignment: CDR1 SEHNR and CDR2 FQNEAQ (reference sequence). Trimming shortened V by 2 bases and J by 5 bases, and 13 bases separated the two germline ends. The CDR3 spans 14 residues. CDR3 DNA sequence: TGTGCCAGCAGCTTACCAGGGGGAGGTGACGAGCAGTACTTC. It translates to CASSLPGGGDEQYF. The full variable domain, with the rest looked up from reference TRBV7-9 and TRBJ2-7, is DTGVSQNPRHKITKRGQNVTFRCDPISEHNRLYWYRQTLGQGPEFLTYFQNEAQLEKSRLLSDRFSAERPKGSFSTLEIQRTEQGDSAMYLCASSLPGGGDEQYFGPGTRLTVT.

The gene calls are TRBV5-1 and TRBJ2-7; D may be TRBD2 (6 bases). There are 15 residues in the CDR3. The germline V gene has CDR1 SGHRS and CDR2 YFSETQ. V was shortened by 0 bases and J by 5 bases, with 15 bases between the two germline ends. DNA of the CDR3: TGCGCCAGCAGCTTGGCCCCCCAGGGAGGTCACGAGCAGTACTTC. Its translation is CASSLAPQGGHEQYF.

The rearrangement joins TRBV6-1 to TRBJ2-1; the D gene is possibly TRBD2 (6 bases). CDR3 size: 13 residues. Trimming pared 1 base from V and 8 bases from J, leaving 9 bases between. Germline CDR1 is MNHNS and CDR2 is SASEGT. The CDR3 DNA reads TGTGCCAGCAGTGAAGAAGCGGGCTATGAGCAGTTCTTC. It encodes CASSEEAGYEQFF.

The chain links TRBV2 to TRBJ2-1, with 7 bases aligning to TRBD1. Germline V gives CDR1 SNHLY, CDR2 FYNNEI. The CDR3 has 18 residues. V shed 6 bases, J shed 9 bases, and the junction held 23 bases outside the gene matches. The CDR3 protein is CASSNYRPGQTAKVEQFF. CDR3 DNA sequence: TGTGCCAGCAGCAACTATAGACCGGGACAGACCGCAAAGGTTGAGCAGTTCTTC.

In its sample, this clone was seen a few times. The CDR3 DNA is TGTGCCAGCAAGAACAGGGAGGTAGGCTACGAGCAGTACTTC. It translates to CASKNREVGYEQYF. The rearrangement joins TRBV27 to TRBJ2-7; D is possibly TRBD1 or TRBD2 (6 bases each). This CDR3 has 14 residues. V was shortened by 7 bases and J by 3 bases, with 16 bases between the two germline ends. Germline V gene lookup returns CDR1 MNHEY and CDR2 SMNVEV (reference sequence).

V usage is TRBV7-3 and J usage is TRBJ2-1, with D tentatively TRBD2 (6 bases). The V gene's germline CDR1 is SGHTA and CDR2 FQGTGA. The CDR3 is 15 amino acids. The germline V and J ends were trimmed by 1 base and 7 bases, with 14 bases remaining between them. As DNA, the CDR3 is TGTGCCAGCAGCTTAAGCCCGGGAGTGGGAAATGAGCAGTTCTTC. This translates into CASSLSPGVGNEQFF. Using reference TRBV7-3 and TRBJ2-1 for the parts outside the CDR3, the full variable domain is GAGVSQTPSNKVTEKGKYVELRCDPISGHTALYWYRQSLGQGPEFLIYFQGTGAADDSGLPNDRFFAVRPEGSVSTLKIQRTERGDSAVYLCASSLSPGVGNEQFFGPGTRLTVL.

The chain uses TRBV29-1 and TRBJ2-7; D is undetermined. This CDR3 has 16 residues. Germline lookup yields CDR1 SQVTM and CDR2 ANQGSEA. Trimming shortened V by 0 bases and J by 3 bases, and 18 bases separated the two germline ends. CDR3 DNA sequence: TGCAGCGTTGAAGATCGTGGGGTCTTCCCCCACTACGAGCAGTACTTC. Residues: CSVEDRGVFPHYEQYF.

This chain joins TRBV11-2 and TRBJ1-1; D is ambiguous. This CDR3 is built from 14 residues. The V end lost 1 base, the J end lost 1 base, and 7 bases lay between the germline ends. Germline V gene data show CDR1 as SGHAT and CDR2 as FQNNGV. DNA for the CDR3: TGTGCCAGCAGCTTAGGCTCCAGGAACACTGAAGCTTTCTTT. Protein: CASSLGSRNTEAFF. Filled out from reference TRBV11-2 and TRBJ1-1, the complete variable domain reads EAGVAQSPRYKIIEKRQSVAFWCNPISGHATLYWYQQILGQGPKLLIQFQNNGVVDDSQLPKDRFSAERLKGVDSTLKIQPAKLEDSAVYLCASSLGSRNTEAFFGQGTRLTVV.

CDR3 protein: CASIMRTATVYGYTF. The CDR3 nucleotides are TGTGCCAGCATCATGAGGACAGCCACGGTCTATGGCTACACCTTC. The J gene is TRBJ1-2, the V gene TRBV6-1; tentative D call: TRBD1 (6 bases). V was shortened by 7 bases and J by 4 bases, with 19 bases between the two germline ends. The CDR3 has 15 amino acids. Germline CDR1 MNHNS, CDR2 SASEGT.

This sequence joins TRBV6-1 and TRBJ2-3, with 9 bases that match TRBD1. Trimming took 3 bases from V and 5 from J; bases not matched to a gene: 6. This CDR3 region has 15 residues. CDR1 and CDR2 (germline): MNHNS, SASEGT. CDR3: CASSDVTGGLDTQYF. The DNA for the CDR3 is TGTGCCAGCAGTGACGTGACAGGGGGGTTAGATACGCAGTATTTT.

This clone has just a few counts. The rearrangement links TRBV6-5 to TRBJ1-5; D is ambiguous. The CDR3 totals 14 residues. Germline V gene data show CDR1 as MNHEY and CDR2 as SVGAGI. Trimming took off 7 bases at V and 1 base at J, with 11 bases between the two ends. This CDR3 reads CASKAAISNQPQHF. As DNA, the CDR3 is TGTGCCAGCAAAGCGGCGATAAGCAATCAGCCCCAGCATTTT.

The chain couples TRBV4-1 to TRBJ1-1; D remains unclear. V was trimmed by 1 base and J by 10 bases, leaving 19 bases between them. This CDR3 region has 15 residues. The V gene's germline CDR1 is MGHRA and CDR2 YSYEKL. The CDR3 is CASSQVSGGSNGAFF. The CDR3 DNA sequence: TGCGCCAGCAGCCAAGTTTCAGGCGGATCAAACGGAGCTTTCTTT.

V is TRBV19 and J is TRBJ2-1; D gene uncertain. The germline V and J ends were trimmed by 3 bases and 5 bases, with 5 bases remaining between them. Looked up from germline, CDR1 is LNHDA and CDR2 is SQIVND (reference sequence). The CDR3 is made up of 12 amino acids. CDR3 sequence reads: CASSISHNEQFF. Here the CDR3 DNA reads TGTGCCAGTAGTATCTCGCACAATGAGCAGTTCTTC.

This clone was detected a few times. The gene calls are TRBV7-9 and TRBJ2-3; 10 bases are a match to TRBD2. Germline loops: CDR1 SEHNR, CDR2 FQNEAQ (reference sequence). This CDR3 contains 18 residues. V lost 3 bases to trimming and J lost 3 bases; unmatched junction nucleotides: 12. In DNA form, the CDR3 reads TGTGCCAGCAGCTTTAAAGCGGGAGGGCTCAAGGCGACAGATACGCAGTATTTT. It yields the protein CASSFKAGGLKATDTQYF.

V and J are TRBV4-1 and TRBJ2-7; 8 bases are a match to TRBD2. Germline trimming cut 0 bases from V and 5 bases from J; bases unmatched to any gene: 3. CDR1 is MGHRA and CDR2 is YSYEKL in the germline V gene. The CDR3 has 14 amino acids. The CDR3 is CASSQDGRGNEQYF. The CDR3 nucleotides are TGCGCCAGCAGCCAAGACGGGAGGGGGAACGAGCAGTACTTC.

In its sample, this clone was seen a few times. The chain has TRBV28 and TRBJ2-7; no clear D. Germline CDR1 MDHEN, CDR2 SYDVKM. V lost 2 bases and J 0 bases, leaving 8 bases between the germline ends. This CDR3 contains 14 residues. CDR3 in DNA: TGTGCCAGCAGTTTAACAGATAGCTCCTACGAGCAGTACTTC. Translating gives CASSLTDSSYEQYF.

The chain recombines TRBV29-1 with TRBJ1-2; maybe TRBD1 (5 bases). This CDR3 has 14 amino acids. V lost 8 bases and J 6 bases, leaving 22 bases between the germline ends. Germline-derived CDR1 and CDR2 are SQVTM and ANQGSEA. The CDR3 reads CSTKSGSLLHGYTF. In DNA form, the CDR3 reads TGCAGCACCAAATCAGGGAGCCTTCTTCATGGCTACACCTTC.

J is TRBJ1-2 and V is TRBV9, with a possible D match to TRBD1 (6 bases). Germline V gives CDR1 SGDLS, CDR2 YYNGEE. This CDR3 is 12 amino acids long. V was clipped by 3 bases and J by 5 bases, with 8 bases between them. The DNA for the CDR3 is TGTGCCAGCAGCGCCGGACAGTATGGCTACACCTTC. Translating gives CASSAGQYGYTF.

The chain couples TRBV23-1 to TRBJ2-7, with a tentative D call TRBD1 (5 bases). TRBV23-1 is identified as an open reading frame with a role that is uncertain. The V end was cut by 2 bases, the J end by 2 bases, with 10 bases between. This CDR3 is 14 amino acids long. The CDR3: CASSQHRRTYEQYF. DNA for the CDR3: TGCGCCAGCAGTCAACACAGGCGGACCTACGAGCAGTACTTC.

The table lists this clone with a few counts. Germline and junction disagree at one end, which may indicate a read error. The chain uses TRBV4-1 and TRBJ2-1, with D uncertain. This CDR3 comprises 12 residues. Germline CDR1 is MGHRA and CDR2 is YSYEKL. CDR3 sequence: CASSQDLFEQFF. As DNA, the CDR3 is TGTGCCAGCAGCCAAGATCTGTTTGAGCAGTTCTTC.

On this clone: Other nucleotide sequences from this sample produce the same CDR3. The chain couples TRBV4-1 to TRBJ1-4, with a weak D call TRBD1 (6 bases). V was shortened by 0 bases and J by 8 bases, with 13 bases between the two germline ends. CDR1 and CDR2 (germline): MGHRA, YSYEKL. CDR3 length: 15 amino acids. This CDR3 reads CASSQDRTGAEKLFF. CDR3 in DNA: TGCGCCAGCAGCCAAGATAGGACGGGGGCCGAAAAACTGTTTTTT.

The chain uses TRBV28 and TRBJ2-7, with D perhaps TRBD2 (5 bases). The V end was cut by 5 bases, the J end by 6 bases, with 20 bases between. Germline CDR1 reads MDHEN; CDR2 reads SYDVKM. This CDR3 spans 15 amino acids. The CDR3 DNA follows: TGTGCCAGCAGTAACTTCGGGAACTTGGGGAGCGAGCAGTACTTC. Its translation is CASSNFGNLGSEQYF.

CDR3 nucleotides: TGTGCCTTTGACGTTGGGCAGGGCGATAATTCACCCCTCCACTTT. Encoded protein: CAFDVGQGDNSPLHF. The chain uses TRBV30 and TRBJ1-6; D is perhaps TRBD1 (5 bases). Trimming shortened V by 7 bases and J by 5 bases, and 18 bases separated the two germline ends. The CDR3 spans 15 residues. The germline V gene encodes CDR1 GTSNPN and CDR2 SVGIG (reference sequence).